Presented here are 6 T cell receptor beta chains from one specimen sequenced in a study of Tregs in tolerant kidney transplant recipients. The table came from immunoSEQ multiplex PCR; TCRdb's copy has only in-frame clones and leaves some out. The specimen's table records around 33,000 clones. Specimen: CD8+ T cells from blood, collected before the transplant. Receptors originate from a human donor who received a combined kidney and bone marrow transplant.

CDR3: CASSPTGDEQFF. Partial CDR3 DNA: TGTGCCAGCAGCCCCACCGGGGATGAG. The chain recombines TRBV7-3 with TRBJ2-1; TRBD2 might be the D (5 bases). Sequencing ends 3 residues short of the CDR3 end; the germline J gene provides the rest. The V end lost 5 bases, the J end lost 8 bases, and 10 bases lay between the germline ends. CDR1 is SGHTA and CDR2 is FQGTGA in the germline V gene. The CDR3 consists of 12 residues. Supplemented by reference TRBV7-3 and TRBJ2-1, the full variable domain reads GAGVSQTPSNKVTEKGKYVELRCDPISGHTALYWYRQSLGQGPEFLIYFQGTGAADDSGLPNDRFFAVRPEGSVSTLKIQRTERGDSAVYLCASSPTGDEQFFGPGTRLTVL.

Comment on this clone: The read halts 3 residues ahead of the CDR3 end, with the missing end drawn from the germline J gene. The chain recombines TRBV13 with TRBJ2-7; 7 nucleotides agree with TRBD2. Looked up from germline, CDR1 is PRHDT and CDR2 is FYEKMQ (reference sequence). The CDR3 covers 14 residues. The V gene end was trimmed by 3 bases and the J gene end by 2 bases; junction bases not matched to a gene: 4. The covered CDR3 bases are TGTGCCAGCAGCTTTTTCGGGACTACCTACGAG. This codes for CASSFFGTTYE. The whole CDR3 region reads CASSFFGTTYEQYF.

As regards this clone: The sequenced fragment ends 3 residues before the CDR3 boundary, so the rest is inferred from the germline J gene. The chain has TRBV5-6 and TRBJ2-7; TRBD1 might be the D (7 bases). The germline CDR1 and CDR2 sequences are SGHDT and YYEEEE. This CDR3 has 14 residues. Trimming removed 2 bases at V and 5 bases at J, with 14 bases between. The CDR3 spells CASSFPQGGDEQYF. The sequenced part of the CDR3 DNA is TGTGCCAGCAGCTTCCCGCAGGGGGGTGACGAG.

Incomplete CDR3 DNA: TGCAGCGTTACAGGACTAGCGGGAGGTCCCTACAATGAG. Its translation: CSVTGLAGGPYNE. The entire CDR3 reads CSVTGLAGGPYNEQFF. The chain joins TRBV29-1 to TRBJ2-1; 14 nucleotides match TRBD2. The read stops 3 residues short of the end of the CDR3; the missing end is completed from the germline J gene. There are 16 residues in the CDR3. Germline CDR1 is SQVTM and CDR2 is ANQGSEA. V shed 5 bases, J shed 2 bases, and the junction held 5 bases outside the gene matches.

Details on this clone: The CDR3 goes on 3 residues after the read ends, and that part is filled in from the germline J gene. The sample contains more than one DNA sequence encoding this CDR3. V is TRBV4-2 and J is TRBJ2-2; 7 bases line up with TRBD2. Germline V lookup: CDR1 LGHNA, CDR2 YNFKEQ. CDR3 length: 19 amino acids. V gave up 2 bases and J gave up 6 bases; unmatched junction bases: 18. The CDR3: CASSQPRGEGPGPAGELFF. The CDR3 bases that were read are TGTGCCAGCAGCCAACCACGGGGGGAGGGGCCGGGACCAGCCGGGGAG.

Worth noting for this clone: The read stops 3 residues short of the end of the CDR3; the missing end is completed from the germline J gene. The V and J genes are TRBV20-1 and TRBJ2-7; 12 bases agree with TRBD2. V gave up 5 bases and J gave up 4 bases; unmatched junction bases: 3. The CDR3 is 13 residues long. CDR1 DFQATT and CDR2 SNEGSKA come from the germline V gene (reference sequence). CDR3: CSARTSGEYEQYF. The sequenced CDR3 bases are TGCAGTGCTCGGACTAGCGGGGAGTACGAG.